The sequence of this TCR beta chain was determined in a study of blood T cells in healthy people across ages (dated by TCRdb to 2014 to 2015). Notes on the research overall: In model experiments, template switching captured about one uniquely barcoded TCR beta cDNA molecule for every two T cells. Using the same blood draw, the study looked at two additional independent replicas of 1 million unique cDNA reads for two donors, one aged 18 to 30 and the other aged 80 or older. The study measured age-related changes in TCR beta repertoire diversity using deep sequencing normalized with unique cDNA molecular identifiers. The donors were split into four age groups: young (average 16 years), middle-aged (about 40), aged (roughly 68) and long-lived (about 74). To avoid experimental bias, donors of different ages were spread randomly across the sequencing lanes. Overall study outcomes, separate from this receptor: Because the CMV infection status of the donors was unknown, age-related changes in expanded clonotypes may potentially have been confounded. Compared with the aged group, more naive CD4+ T cells, fewer expanded clones and increased TCR diversity were shown by the long-lived group, suggesting age selection. Since profiling was done on bulk unsorted PBMCs, naive and antigen-experienced compartments could not be conclusively compared. Observed TCR beta diversity per million T cells fell roughly linearly with age, and a significant reduction was already apparent by age around 40. There was a strong correlation between observed TCR beta diversity and the percentage of naive T cells measured by flow cytometry. Estimates of total diversity based on one million sequenced T cells were considered lower bounds and underestimates.

The library was made by 5' RACE. The instrument was an Illumina HiSeq 2500. A second PCR of roughly 7 to 12 cycles was performed with a sample-barcoded 5' primer and a J-beta primer mix. Each TCR beta cDNA molecule received a unique molecular identifier from a template-switch 5' adaptor carrying 12 random nucleotides. At least 2.5 million CDR3-containing paired-end reads were obtained from each sample. First-strand cDNA synthesis was performed from all RNA using the Mint cDNA synthesis kit, with priming by a TRBC-specific oligonucleotide. After uracil-DNA glycosylase treatment, a first 18-cycle PCR used universal primers M1SS and BC2_uni_R on all cDNA. As for how the authors treated the data: For normalization, 1 million high-quality reads were randomly selected from each sample, with every read carrying a distinct molecular identifier. Instead of being binned into consensus sequences, reads with shared molecular identifiers were discarded. MiTCR, set to a Q25 quality threshold and the strictest error-elimination algorithm, was used for CDR3 identification, clonotype clustering and error correction. A nonparametric unseen species model with Euler transformation was used to estimate a lower bound on total TCR beta diversity. TCRdb reworked the public reads: Q25 trimming with fastp, MiXCR clone assembly, productive beta chains retained. Duplicate CDR3 protein sequences are folded into a single record with the most common DNA and genes. These V and J calls derive from TCRdb rather than the authors' analysis. This sample comprises more than 800,000 distinct CDR3 sequences, around 28% of them detected only once. The top ten clonotypes cover about 18% of the sample.

A distance of 8 bases separates the germline ends of V and J, which lose 5 bases and 2 bases respectively. Inclusive of the bounding cysteine and phenylalanine, the CDR3 is 13 residues long. CDR3 DNA is the only sequence kept; it has 39 bases, read in frame from the first base. The germline V gene yields KGHDR for CDR1 and SFDVKD for CDR2. Donors were 30 to 45 systemically healthy Caucasian individuals from Russia aged roughly 6 to 100 years. Around 10 milliliters of peripheral blood were collected from each donor into EDTA-treated Vacutainer tubes. Ficoll-Paque density-gradient centrifugation was used to isolate PBMCs, with at least 7 million per sample. Total RNA, at least 6 micrograms per sample, was extracted from PBMCs with Trizol reagent. The percentages of naive CD45RAhigh/CD27high T cells were determined by flow cytometry on a PBMC aliquot from every donor. On this clonotype itself: Its antigen remains undetermined. This may arise from a read error, as a much more abundant clone is one base away.

This clonotype was obtained from a woman aged 80 or over in good health. Here the chain combines TRBV24-1 and TRBJ2-5; the D region may be TRBD1 or TRBD2, each matching 5 bases equally. Sequencing was carried out using blood. At the DNA level, the sequence is TGTGCCACCAGTGTCGAGGGGCAAGAGACCCAGTACTTC. Translated, it gives CATSVEGQETQYF.